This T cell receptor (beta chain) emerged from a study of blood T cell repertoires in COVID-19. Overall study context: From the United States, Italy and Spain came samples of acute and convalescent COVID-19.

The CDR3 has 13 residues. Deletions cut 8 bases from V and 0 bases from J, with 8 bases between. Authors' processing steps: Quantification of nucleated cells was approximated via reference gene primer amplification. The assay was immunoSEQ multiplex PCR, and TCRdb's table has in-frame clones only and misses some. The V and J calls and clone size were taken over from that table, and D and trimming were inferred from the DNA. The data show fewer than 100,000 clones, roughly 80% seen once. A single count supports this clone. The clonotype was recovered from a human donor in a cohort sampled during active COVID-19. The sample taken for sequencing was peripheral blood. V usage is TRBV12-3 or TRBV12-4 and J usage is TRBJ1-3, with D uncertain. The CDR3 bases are TGTGCCAGCCGGGATAACTCTGGAAACACCATATATTTT. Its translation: CASRDNSGNTIYF.